This record looks at one TCR beta chain sequence and its context. The antigen is unknown. Profiled with immunoSEQ multiplex PCR; TCRdb holds only in-frame clones, not every one. The repertoire holds about 51,000 clones, with about 86% as singletons. The data stem from a study of T cell clones after liver transplantation. General study findings and limits: Compared with third party-reactive sequences, donor-reactive ones declined more, independent of withdrawal success.

Germline CDR1 and CDR2: MNHEY and SMNVEV (reference sequence). The CDR3 length is 13 residues. Trimming removed 4 bases at V and 2 bases at J, with 9 bases between. The source was CD8+ T cells from blood, collected 12 months after liver transplant. The J gene is TRBJ2-7, the V gene TRBV27, with D hard to call. The sequence was obtained from a human patient who received a liver transplant. Some T cells may be graft donor cells. The CDR3 loop is CASSSLVPYEQYF. The CDR3 DNA reads as TGTGCCAGCAGTTCCCTCGTCCCCTACGAGCAGTACTTC.